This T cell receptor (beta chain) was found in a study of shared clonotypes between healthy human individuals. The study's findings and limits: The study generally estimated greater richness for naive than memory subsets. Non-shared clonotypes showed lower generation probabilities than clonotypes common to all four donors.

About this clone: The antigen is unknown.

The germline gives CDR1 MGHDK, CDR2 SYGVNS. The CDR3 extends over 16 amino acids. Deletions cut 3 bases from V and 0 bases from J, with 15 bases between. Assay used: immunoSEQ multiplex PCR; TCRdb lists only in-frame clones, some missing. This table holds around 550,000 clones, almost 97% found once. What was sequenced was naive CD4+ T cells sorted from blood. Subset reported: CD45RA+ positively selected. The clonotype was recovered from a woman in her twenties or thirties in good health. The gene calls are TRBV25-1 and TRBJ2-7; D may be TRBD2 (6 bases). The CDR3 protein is CASSDPGAGSSYEQYF. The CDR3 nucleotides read TGTGCCAGCAGTGATCCTGGGGCGGGGAGCTCCTACGAGCAGTACTTC.